This passage covers 31 T cell receptor beta chains from one sample sequenced in a study of blood T cells in healthy people across ages. Through a sample-barcoded 5' primer and a J-beta primer mix, a second PCR was run for roughly 7 to 11 cycles. TCRdb reprocessed the 5' RACE reads via MiXCR and lists one record per CDR3 protein. Of approximately 800,000 distinct CDR3 sequences listed, more than 55% were seen once; the top ten hold 20% to 30%. The sequencing input was blood. The receptor set was obtained from a man aged 40-55 years in good health.

The table lists this clonotype with a count of one. The CDR3 loop reads CASNRPVRETQYF. CDR3 coding DNA: TGTGCCAGCAATCGGCCAGTTCGAGAGACCCAGTACTTC. This chain uses TRBV6-2 or TRBV6-3 with TRBJ2-7; D is unclear. The DNA matches TRBJ2-5 better at its end, which makes the J call doubtful. Per germline, CDR1 MNHEY and CDR2 SVGEGT. The CDR3 totals 13 residues.

The chain carries TRBV29-1 and TRBJ1-2; 7 bases line up with TRBD1. V gave up 6 bases and J gave up 2 bases; unmatched junction bases: 9. Germline V gives CDR1 SQVTM, CDR2 ANQGSEA. This CDR3 has 14 amino acids. The CDR3 DNA reads TGCAGCGTCGACGACCAGGGGGACAACTATGGCTACACCTTC. Protein product: CSVDDQGDNYGYTF.

The chain has TRBV2 and TRBJ2-1; D unclear. Germline CDR1 SNHLY, CDR2 FYNNEI. With 4 bases removed from V and 0 bases from J, the gap between germline ends came to 10 bases. The CDR3 covers 15 residues. In DNA form, the CDR3 reads TGTGCCAGCAGTGCGGCAGCTAACTCCTACAATGAGCAGTTCTTC. It is translated as CASSAAANSYNEQFF.

This chain connects TRBV9 to TRBJ2-1, with D tentatively TRBD2 (5 bases). The J call is in doubt because the DNA end fits TRBJ2-7 better. The germline V gene encodes CDR1 SGDLS and CDR2 YYNGEE. CDR3 length equals 12 residues. CDR3 in amino acids: CASSVTSYEQYF. In nucleotides, the CDR3 is TGTGCCAGCAGCGTTACTAGTTATGAGCAGTACTTC.

The genes are TRBV4-3 and TRBJ2-1, with 8 bases fitting TRBD2. The length of the CDR3 is 18 residues. Germline trimming cut 1 base from V and 3 bases from J; bases unmatched to any gene: 11. The germline V gene has CDR1 LGHNA and CDR2 YSLEER. CDR3 in amino acids: CASSQATPGSGSYNEQFF. CDR3 nucleotides: TGCGCCAGCAGCCAAGCGACTCCTGGGAGCGGGAGCTACAATGAGCAGTTCTTC.

This chain joins TRBV6-2 or TRBV6-3 and TRBJ2-1, with TRBD2 matching over 9 bases. The J call may be incorrect, as the DNA end agrees better with TRBJ2-7. The CDR3 is made up of 16 amino acids. Per the germline V gene, CDR1 is MNHEY and CDR2 is SVGEGT. CDR3 protein: CASSSQREDPYNEQYF. CDR3 in DNA: TGTGCCAGCAGTTCTCAGCGGGAGGACCCTTACAATGAGCAGTACTTC.

This chain uses TRBV3-1 with TRBJ2-3, with 7 positions matching TRBD2. CDR1 and CDR2 from the germline V gene are LGHDT and YNNKEL (reference sequence). The V gene end was trimmed by 6 bases and the J gene end by 2 bases; junction bases not matched to a gene: 5. This CDR3 spans 14 amino acids. CDR3 DNA sequence: TGTGCCAGCAGGGCGGGACTACCCACAGATACGCAGTATTTT. Amino acids: CASRAGLPTDTQYF.

The chain carries TRBV6-1 and TRBJ1-2; D not certain. Germline-derived CDR1 and CDR2 are MNHNS and SASEGT. V gave up 4 bases and J gave up 7 bases, with 7 bases separating them. The CDR3 consists of 11 residues. The CDR3 DNA reads TGTGCCAGCAGTGGGGATCTTGGCTACACCTTC. Encoded protein: CASSGDLGYTF.

The chain combines TRBV6-2 or TRBV6-3 with TRBJ2-7, with no clear D. Between the trimmed V and J ends, which lost 0 bases and 2 bases, there was a span of 11 bases. The germline V gene encodes CDR1 MNHEY and CDR2 SVGEGT. The CDR3 has 15 residues. The CDR3 DNA sequence: TGTGCCAGCAGTTACTCGGCCCCGGGTCCCTACGAGCAGTACTTC. This translates into CASSYSAPGPYEQYF.

The DNA for the CDR3 is TGTGCCAGCAGTTTAATGGCGGGCGCCCATGAGCAGTACTTC. Translating gives CASSLMAGAHEQYF. The rearrangement joins TRBV27 to TRBJ2-5, with a tentative D call TRBD2 (5 bases). Per germline, CDR1 MNHEY and CDR2 SMNVEV (reference sequence). Trimming cost V 2 bases and J 11 bases, with 18 bases left between them. The length of the CDR3 is 14 residues.

The table lists this clonotype with a few counts. The rearrangement joins TRBV27 to TRBJ1-2, with D possibly matching TRBD1 (5 bases). Germline CDR1 reads MNHEY; CDR2 reads SMNVEV (reference sequence). V was trimmed by 5 bases and J by 5 bases, leaving 12 bases between them. This CDR3 region has 13 residues. CDR3 amino acids: CASSVTGAYGYTF. In DNA form, the CDR3 reads TGTGCCAGCAGTGTTACCGGGGCGTATGGCTACACCTTC.

The chain joins TRBV4-1 to TRBJ1-2; D is possibly TRBD1 (5 bases). Trimming stripped 0 bases from V and 5 bases from J, with 16 bases between. This CDR3 region has 16 residues. Germline loops: CDR1 MGHRA, CDR2 YSYEKL. CDR3 sequence reads: CASSQESGGSQYGYTF. The CDR3, as DNA: TGCGCCAGCAGCCAAGAAAGCGGGGGGTCGCAGTATGGCTACACCTTC.

V and J are TRBV4-1 and TRBJ2-3; D call uncertain. With 1 base removed from V and 5 bases from J, the gap between germline ends came to 7 bases. CDR1 is MGHRA and CDR2 is YSYEKL in the germline V gene. CDR3 length equals 13 residues. DNA for the CDR3: TGCGCCAGCAGCCAAGTGTCCGGAGATACGCAGTATTTT. This gives the protein CASSQVSGDTQYF.

This clonotype has more than one count but fewer than ten. At one boundary the junction diverges from the germline segment, which might be a read error. V and J are TRBV7-2 and TRBJ2-1, with 9 bases matching TRBD2. There are 15 residues in the CDR3. The V gene's germline CDR1 is SGHTA and CDR2 FQGNSA. CDR3 region: CASSIAGAGYNEQFF. The DNA for the CDR3 is TGTGCCAGCAGCATAGCGGGAGCTGGCTACAATGAGCAGTTCTTC.

The rearrangement links TRBV7-8 to TRBJ2-3, with D possibly TRBD1 on 6 matching bases. The CDR3 is made up of 16 amino acids. In germline, CDR1 is SGHVS, CDR2 FQNEAQ. The V end was cut by 5 bases, the J end by 3 bases, with 18 bases between. CDR3 sequence (DNA): TGTGCCAGCAGCCCCAACCCCGGGACAACTACAGATACGCAGTATTTT. Its translation is CASSPNPGTTTDTQYF.

V is TRBV7-2 and J is TRBJ1-2, with 7 bases identical to TRBD1. Looked up from germline, CDR1 is SGHTA and CDR2 is FQGNSA. With V trimmed by 2 bases and J by 2 bases, 8 bases remained unmatched. The CDR3 is made up of 16 amino acids. The CDR3 DNA follows: TGTGCCAGCAGCTTACCAGGGGGGATCCTAAACTATGGCTACACCTTC. Protein product: CASSLPGGILNYGYTF.

This clonotype is a singleton in its sample. The chain has TRBV25-1 and TRBJ2-3, with TRBD2 identical over 12 bases. The V gene's germline CDR1 is MGHDK and CDR2 SYGVNS. The CDR3 has 17 residues. V lost 2 bases and J lost 4; bases outside the gene matches: 7. DNA for the CDR3: TGTGCCAGCAGTGAACTAGCGGGAGGGCCGAGAGCAGATACGCAGTATTTT. It yields the protein CASSELAGGPRADTQYF.

V gene TRBV24-1 combines with J gene TRBJ2-3; 8 positions agree with TRBD1. The germline V gene encodes CDR1 KGHDR and CDR2 SFDVKD. The CDR3 loop spans 17 amino acids. V trimming: 4 bases; J trimming: 4 bases; junction bases outside the gene matches: 12. The CDR3 spells CATSDRTGWFSADTQYF. The CDR3 nucleotides read TGTGCCACCAGTGACCGGACAGGGTGGTTTTCCGCAGATACGCAGTATTTT.

This clonotype was seen a few times. V and J are TRBV14 and TRBJ2-1, with D perhaps matching TRBD1 or TRBD2 (5 bases each). Germline V lookup: CDR1 SGHDN, CDR2 FVKESK. V gave up 2 bases and J gave up 0 bases, with 11 bases separating them. The CDR3 covers 16 residues. CDR3 in amino acids: CASSQPGTNSYNEQFF. The CDR3 nucleotides read TGTGCCAGCAGCCAACCCGGGACGAACTCCTACAATGAGCAGTTCTTC.

Only a few counts were recorded for this clonotype. The chain is built from TRBV9 and TRBJ2-3; 8 bases are a match to TRBD2. This CDR3 region has 16 residues. After removal of 3 bases from V and 6 bases from J, the junction contained 12 bases not matched to a gene. CDR1 is SGDLS and CDR2 is YYNGEE in the germline V gene. The CDR3 nucleotides are TGTGCCAGCAGCGCACATTTCAGCGGGAGTGAGGATACGCAGTATTTT. This codes for CASSAHFSGSEDTQYF.

This chain links TRBV14 with TRBJ2-1, with 7 bases aligning to TRBD2. V gave up 2 bases and J gave up 6 bases; unmatched junction bases: 4. The CDR3 extends over 14 amino acids. The germline V gene has CDR1 SGHDN and CDR2 FVKESK. DNA of the CDR3: TGTGCCAGCAGCCAACGAGGGAGGGCCAATGAGCAGTTCTTC. Protein sequence: CASSQRGRANEQFF.

DNA of the CDR3: TGTGCCAGCAGTTTTCGCCCCGGACAGGGGGTCGAGCAGTACTTC. It is translated as CASSFRPGQGVEQYF. V and J are TRBV28 and TRBJ2-7; 10 bases are a match to TRBD1. Looked up from germline, CDR1 is MDHEN and CDR2 is SYDVKM. This CDR3 spans 15 amino acids. Trimming at V came to 3 bases and at J to 6 bases, leaving 8 bases not matched to a gene. Based on the CDR3 plus reference TRBV28 and TRBJ2-7, the full variable domain is DVKVTQSSRYLVKRTGEKVFLECVQDMDHENMFWYRQDPGLGLRLIYFSYDVKMKEKGDIPEGYSVSREKKERFSLILESASTNQTSMYLCASSFRPGQGVEQYFGPGTRLTVT.

This chain uses TRBV7-9 with TRBJ1-1; D call uncertain. Trimming stripped 7 bases from V and 1 base from J, with 13 bases between. Germline V gene sequence: CDR1 SEHNR, CDR2 FQNEAQ (reference sequence). The CDR3 length is 14 residues. This CDR3 reads CASTPRVENTEAFF. The CDR3 DNA is TGTGCCAGCACTCCGCGGGTAGAGAACACTGAAGCTTTCTTT.

This chain links TRBV20-1 with TRBJ1-1, with 7 bases that match TRBD1. The CDR3 is made up of 16 amino acids. V was pared by 5 bases and J by 2 bases, with 14 bases of the junction left unmatched. Germline V lookup: CDR1 DFQATT, CDR2 SNEGSKA (reference sequence). Written as DNA, the CDR3 is TGCAGTGCTTGCCCCGGGACAGCCGACTTTAACACTGAAGCTTTCTTT. Its protein is CSACPGTADFNTEAFF.

The V and J genes are TRBV28 and TRBJ2-1; D ambiguous. Per germline, CDR1 MDHEN and CDR2 SYDVKM. V was cut by 1 base and J by 5 bases, with 9 bases left in between. The CDR3 has 14 amino acids. CDR3 residues: CASSLLYLNNEQFF. Written as DNA, the CDR3 is TGTGCCAGCAGTTTATTGTACTTAAACAATGAGCAGTTCTTC. The full variable domain, its missing parts supplied by reference TRBV28 and TRBJ2-1, is DVKVTQSSRYLVKRTGEKVFLECVQDMDHENMFWYRQDPGLGLRLIYFSYDVKMKEKGDIPEGYSVSREKKERFSLILESASTNQTSMYLCASSLLYLNNEQFFGPGTRLTVL.

This chain links TRBV28 with TRBJ1-5; no firm D call. Trimming left V 10 bases short and J 6 bases short, with 19 bases between. Germline CDR1 reads MDHEN; CDR2 reads SYDVKM. This CDR3 region has 14 residues. The CDR3 loop is CATLWTGRGQPQHF. CDR3 coding DNA: TGTGCCACGCTATGGACGGGCCGCGGTCAGCCCCAGCATTTT.

The V call is TRBV9, the J call TRBJ2-7; unclear D gene. The J call may be incorrect, as the DNA end agrees better with TRBJ2-5. Germline-derived CDR1 and CDR2 are SGDLS and YYNGEE. CDR3 size: 14 residues. CDR3: CASSVFGRGETQYF. Written as DNA, the CDR3 is TGTGCCAGCAGCGTATTCGGGCGTGGGGAGACCCAGTACTTC.

Only a few counts were recorded for this clonotype. The rearrangement joins TRBV3-1 to TRBJ1-2; D not resolved. The length of the CDR3 is 13 residues. CDR1 is LGHDT and CDR2 is YNNKEL in the germline V gene (reference sequence). V lost 3 bases and J 4 bases, leaving 9 bases between the germline ends. CDR3 coding DNA: TGTGCCAGCAGCCAGTCAACAGTCTATGGCTACACCTTC. Translation: CASSQSTVYGYTF.

The chain joins TRBV28 to TRBJ1-5; D is perhaps TRBD1 (5 bases). The CDR3 is made up of 13 amino acids. Trimming left V 1 base short and J 7 bases short, with 8 bases between. Germline CDR1 is MDHEN and CDR2 is SYDVKM. CDR3 DNA: TGTGCCAGCAGTTTATTCAGGGACCAGCCCCAGCATTTT. Its translation is CASSLFRDQPQHF.

This chain's CDR3 is CASSPIGKTDTQYF. In DNA, the CDR3 is TGTGCCAGCAGCCCGATCGGCAAAACAGATACGCAGTATTTT. The V gene is TRBV7-9, the J gene TRBJ2-3, with D uncertain. The CDR3 totals 14 residues. Per germline, CDR1 SEHNR and CDR2 FQNEAQ (reference sequence). V lost 5 bases to trimming and J lost 3 bases, with 12 bases between them.

V and J are TRBV20-1 and TRBJ1-2; D is undetermined. The CDR3 contains 12 residues. Trimming cost V 3 bases and J 2 bases, with 7 bases left between them. Germline values: CDR1 DFQATT, CDR2 SNEGSKA (reference sequence). CDR3 sequence (DNA): TGCAGTGCTAGCATAGGAAACTATGGCTACACCTTC. It encodes CSASIGNYGYTF.